The 13 T cell receptor beta chains listed next were all sequenced from one sample in a study of CD4 T cells in relation to SARS-CoV-2 and coronaviruses. Their target antigens are unknown. Before the COVID-19 pandemic, during about 2011-2019, CD4+ T cells were taken from unexposed donors. The cells were cultured for about 10 days before CD4+ T cells were isolated. The protocol was immunoSEQ multiplex PCR, while the TCRdb copy is restricted to in-frame clones and leaves out a portion. The sample yields about 12,000 clones, 60% to 80% seen once. Sequenced input: CD4+ T cells from PBMCs, cultured in vitro. These receptors all come from a human donor in good health.

This CDR3 is CASSITLVTGELFF. CDR3 nucleotides: TGTGCCAGCAGCATAACACTAGTGACCGGGGAGCTGTTTTTT. The V call is TRBV5-8, the J call TRBJ2-2; possibly TRBD2 for D (5 bases). The CDR3 is 14 residues long. Trimming cost V 4 bases and J 5 bases, with 12 bases left between them. Germline lookup yields CDR1 SGHTS and CDR2 YDEGEE. The whole variable domain, remainder taken from reference TRBV5-8 and TRBJ2-2, is EAGVTQSPTHLIKTRGQQATLRCSPISGHTSVYWYQQALGLGLQFLLWYDEGEERNRGNFPPRFSGRQFPNYSSELNVNALELEDSALYLCASSITLVTGELFFGEGSRLTVL.

V usage is TRBV19 and J usage is TRBJ1-6, with 7 bases fitting TRBD1. The CDR3 extends over 13 amino acids. The junction had 1 base not matched to a gene; V was cut back by 4 bases and J by 7 bases. Germline CDR1 is LNHDA and CDR2 is SQIVND (reference sequence). DNA for the CDR3: TGTGCCAGTAGTAACAGGGGAAATTCACCCCTCCACTTT. Its translation: CASSNRGNSPLHF. Together with reference TRBV19 and TRBJ1-6, the CDR3 gives the full variable domain: DGGITQSPKYLFRKEGQNVTLSCEQNLNHDAMYWYRQDPGQGLRLIYYSQIVNDFQKGDIAEGYSVSREKKESFPLTVTSAQKNPTAFYLCASSNRGNSPLHFGNGTRLTVT.

The chain carries TRBV7-2 and TRBJ2-2; D is perhaps TRBD1 (5 bases). V lost 4 bases to trimming and J lost 1 base, with 13 bases between them. This CDR3 has 16 residues. Germline V lookup: CDR1 SGHTA, CDR2 FQGNSA. The CDR3: CASSSQVGWNTGELFF. In DNA, the CDR3 is TGTGCCAGCAGCTCACAGGTGGGCTGGAACACCGGGGAGCTGTTTTTT.

The chain recombines TRBV27 with TRBJ1-2; D call uncertain. Trimming took off 4 bases at V and 1 base at J, with 7 bases between the two ends. CDR3 length equals 13 residues. CDR1 is MNHEY and CDR2 is SMNVEV in the germline V gene (reference sequence). The CDR3 DNA sequence: TGTGCCAGCAGTTCCAGGCTTAACTATGGCTACACCTTC. It encodes CASSSRLNYGYTF.

The chain joins TRBV7-2 to TRBJ1-2; D is perhaps TRBD1 (5 bases). The CDR3 length is 15 residues. The V end was cut by 2 bases, the J end by 3 bases, with 13 bases between. The V gene's germline CDR1 is SGHTA and CDR2 FQGNSA. CDR3 residues: CASSLFRGSHYGYTF. In nucleotides, the CDR3 is TGTGCCAGCAGCTTATTTCGGGGGTCGCACTATGGCTACACCTTC.

The chain recombines TRBV5-6 with TRBJ1-2; no firm D call. Germline V gene sequence: CDR1 SGHDT, CDR2 YYEEEE. Deletions cut 0 bases from V and 3 bases from J, with 9 bases between. The CDR3 runs to 14 residues. The CDR3 DNA reads as TGTGCCAGCAGCTTGGGCGGGGTTGACTATGGCTACACCTTC. Encoded protein: CASSLGGVDYGYTF.

The CDR3 reads CASSVTGLGANVLTF. The CDR3 DNA reads as TGTGCCAGCTCGGTGACAGGGCTTGGGGCCAACGTCCTGACTTTC. The chain carries TRBV18 and TRBJ2-6, with 7 bases that match TRBD1. The CDR3 runs 15 residues. CDR1 KGHSH and CDR2 LQKENI come from the germline V gene. After removal of 6 bases from V and 3 bases from J, the junction contained 5 bases not matched to a gene.

This clone was observed once. This chain connects TRBV6-5 to TRBJ2-7; weak D call: TRBD2 (5 bases). Between the trimmed V and J ends, which lost 6 bases and 3 bases, there was a span of 12 bases. Germline-derived CDR1 and CDR2 are MNHEY and SVGAGI. This CDR3 spans 13 amino acids. The CDR3 coding sequence is TGTGCCAGCAGCCGGGGTCCCCTCTACGAGCAGTACTTC. The encoded protein is CASSRGPLYEQYF.

The chain has TRBV3-1 (or the pseudogene TRBV3-2) and TRBJ2-5, with 10 bases identical to TRBD1. CDR3 length: 16 amino acids. V lost 4 bases, J lost 5 bases, and 10 bases stayed unmatched. Per the germline V gene, CDR1 is LGHDT and CDR2 is YNNKEL (reference sequence). The DNA of the CDR3 is TGTGCCAGCAGCCTAGGTTGGACAGGGGGTTTTGAGACCCAGTACTTC. Encoded protein: CASSLGWTGGFETQYF.

The chain joins TRBV6-5 to TRBJ1-1; D unclear. Between the trimmed V and J ends, which lost 7 bases and 1 base, there was a span of 13 bases. Germline-derived CDR1 and CDR2 are MNHEY and SVGAGI. The length of the CDR3 is 14 residues. CDR3 loop: CASNRPTPNTEAFF. The CDR3 nucleotides are TGTGCCAGCAACCGGCCCACCCCGAACACTGAAGCTTTCTTT.

The gene calls are TRBV27 and TRBJ1-2, with D unresolved. The germline CDR1 and CDR2 sequences are MNHEY and SMNVEV (reference sequence). This CDR3 comprises 12 residues. Deletions cut 6 bases from V and 5 bases from J, with 10 bases between. The CDR3 loop reads CASRALGYGYTF. CDR3 DNA: TGTGCCAGCAGGGCCCTTGGGTATGGCTACACCTTC.

The V and J genes are TRBV27 and TRBJ2-2, with TRBD2 matching 9 bases. Trimming removed 4 bases from V and 6 bases from J; junction bases left unmatched: 6. In germline, CDR1 is MNHEY, CDR2 SMNVEV (reference sequence). The CDR3 spans 15 residues. The CDR3 DNA reads as TGTGCCAGCAGTTCTCGGGTAGCGGGAGCCGGGGAGCTGTTTTTT. It specifies CASSSRVAGAGELFF.

This clone was seen once. The rearrangement uses TRBV19 and TRBJ1-4, with D tentatively TRBD1 (5 bases). V was clipped by 7 bases and J by 7 bases, with 16 bases between them. The CDR3 is made up of 14 amino acids. Germline CDR1 is LNHDA and CDR2 is SQIVND (reference sequence). The CDR3 protein is CASNFVQGGEKLFF. The CDR3 DNA follows: TGTGCCAGTAACTTTGTGCAGGGCGGTGAAAAACTGTTTTTT.